This is a list of T cell receptor beta chains from one sample in a study of Ad26.COV2.S vaccination and SARS-CoV-2 variants. Data came from immunoSEQ multiplex PCR; TCRdb stores just in-frame clones and leaves some out. The sample contains 330,000 or so clones, 85% to 90% of which appear only once. Here the sequenced sample was peripheral blood, taken in a trial of Ad26.COV2.S vaccine versus placebo. These receptor sequences come from a person between 18 and 65 years old who received the Ad26.COV2.S COVID-19 vaccine or a placebo. Each CDR3 is given without its conserved first and last residue. Each record gives: J gene, V gene, CDR3 protein.

TRBJ2-1 | TRBV6-2/TRBV6-3 | ASSLQRGPRSYNEQF
TRBJ1-4 | TRBV6-5 | ASRVRGQGEKLF
TRBJ2-1 | TRBV19 | ASRPFRTVNEQF
TRBJ2-1 | TRBV6-2/TRBV6-3 | ASSFPWLDEQF
TRBJ2-4 | TRBV7-2 | ASSPEGRDIQY
TRBJ1-1 | TRBV11-2 | ASSLLYIGTGGRRAEAF
TRBJ1-5 | TRBV10-1 | ASPEGGQPQH
TRBJ2-7 | TRBV5-6 | ASSLSGSTYEQY
TRBJ2-1 | TRBV6-2/TRBV6-3 | ASSYRAGGLDEQF
TRBJ1-4 | TRBV3-1/TRBV3-2 | ASSQGQGFEKLF
TRBJ2-6 | TRBV12-3/TRBV12-4 | ASSFRGANVLT
TRBJ2-2 | TRBV5-1 | ASSGGFGTGELF
TRBJ2-1 | TRBV27 | ASSLTSGRADTEQF
TRBJ1-1 | TRBV11-2 | ASSLWRIRQGRGSTEAF
TRBJ1-2 | TRBV6-5 | ASSPGDRDSYGYT
TRBJ1-1 | TRBV5-1 | ASSLDRVTTEAF
TRBJ2-5 | TRBV12-3/TRBV12-4 | ASKGGEETQY
TRBJ2-3 | TRBV7-2 | ASSTGTRRSSTDTQY
TRBJ2-1 | TRBV19 | ASSIGAGVYNEQF
TRBJ2-3 | TRBV29-1 | SVKKGLADTDTQY
TRBJ2-1 | TRBV7-6 | ASSAVGSPNNEQF
TRBJ2-2 | TRBV28 | ASSLASNTGELF
TRBJ1-1 | TRBV2 | ASSEGRLNTEAF
TRBJ1-1 | TRBV7-9 | ASSRTLTGNTEAF
TRBJ1-2 | TRBV5-6 | ASSLDRAYGYT
TRBJ1-1 | TRBV5-1 | ASSSGQPNTEAF
TRBJ1-5 | TRBV7-9 | ASSLAPTGGPNQPQH
TRBJ1-1 | TRBV19 | ASSILGRTGTEAF
TRBJ2-3 | TRBV30 | AWSLAGLGTDTQY
TRBJ2-7 | TRBV5-1 | ASSPWGGTANEQY
TRBJ2-7 | TRBV15 | ATSRGTSANSYEQY
TRBJ1-5 | TRBV4-1 | ASSQPGGGQPQH
TRBJ2-2 | TRBV5-5 | ASSPFQGRTGELF
TRBJ1-2 | TRBV28 | ASSSYSGGYT
TRBJ1-4 | TRBV5-6 | ASSLERSRDSGREKLF
TRBJ1-1 | TRBV18 | ASSPKTVTNTEAF
TRBJ2-4 | TRBV2 | ASSEVRLAKNIQY
TRBJ1-1 | TRBV7-9 | ASSQVWGSGGNTEAF
TRBJ2-7 | TRBV27 | ASSGGFSYEQY